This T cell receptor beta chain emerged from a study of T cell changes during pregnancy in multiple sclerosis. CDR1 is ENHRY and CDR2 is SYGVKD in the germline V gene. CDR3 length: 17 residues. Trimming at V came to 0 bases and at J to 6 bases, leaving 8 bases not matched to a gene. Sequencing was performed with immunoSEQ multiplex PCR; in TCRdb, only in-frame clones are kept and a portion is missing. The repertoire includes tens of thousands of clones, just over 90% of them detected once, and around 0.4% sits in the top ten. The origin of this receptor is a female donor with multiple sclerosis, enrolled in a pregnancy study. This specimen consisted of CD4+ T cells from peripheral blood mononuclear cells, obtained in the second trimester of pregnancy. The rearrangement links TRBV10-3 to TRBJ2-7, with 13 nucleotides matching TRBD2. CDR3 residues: CAISESVTSGRAGEQYF. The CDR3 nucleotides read TGTGCCATCAGTGAGTCCGTAACTAGCGGGAGGGCAGGCGAGCAGTACTTC.